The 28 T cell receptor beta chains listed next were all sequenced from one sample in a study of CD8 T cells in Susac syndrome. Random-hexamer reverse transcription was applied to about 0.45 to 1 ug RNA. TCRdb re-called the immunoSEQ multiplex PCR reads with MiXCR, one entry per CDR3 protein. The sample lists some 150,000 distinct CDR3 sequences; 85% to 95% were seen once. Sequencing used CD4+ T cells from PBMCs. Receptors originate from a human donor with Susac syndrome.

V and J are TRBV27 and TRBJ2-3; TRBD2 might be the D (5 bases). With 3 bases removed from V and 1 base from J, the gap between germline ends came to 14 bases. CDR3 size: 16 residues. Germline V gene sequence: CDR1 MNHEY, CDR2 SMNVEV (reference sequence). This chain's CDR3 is CASSFTRIDGTDTQYF. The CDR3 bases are TGTGCCAGCAGTTTCACTAGAATTGACGGCACAGATACGCAGTATTTT.

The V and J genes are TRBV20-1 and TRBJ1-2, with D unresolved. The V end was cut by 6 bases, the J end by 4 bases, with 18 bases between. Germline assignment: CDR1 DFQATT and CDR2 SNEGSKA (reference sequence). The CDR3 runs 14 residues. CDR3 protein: CSAQGLAVGYGYTF. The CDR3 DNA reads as TGCAGTGCCCAAGGCCTTGCGGTGGGCTATGGCTACACCTTC.

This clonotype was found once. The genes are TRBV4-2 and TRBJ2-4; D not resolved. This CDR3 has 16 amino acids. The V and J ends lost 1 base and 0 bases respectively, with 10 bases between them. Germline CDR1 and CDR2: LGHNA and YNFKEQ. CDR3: CASSQGLDLAKNIQYF. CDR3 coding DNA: TGTGCCAGCAGCCAAGGATTGGATTTAGCCAAAAACATTCAGTACTTC.

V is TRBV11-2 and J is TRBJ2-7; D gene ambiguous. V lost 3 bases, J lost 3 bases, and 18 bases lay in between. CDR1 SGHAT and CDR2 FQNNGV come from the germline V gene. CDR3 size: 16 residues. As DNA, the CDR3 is TGTGCCAGCAGCTTCACTTCGGGCACGGGCTACTACGAGCAGTACTTC. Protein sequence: CASSFTSGTGYYEQYF. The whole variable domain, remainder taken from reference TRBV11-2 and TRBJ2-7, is EAGVAQSPRYKIIEKRQSVAFWCNPISGHATLYWYQQILGQGPKLLIQFQNNGVVDDSQLPKDRFSAERLKGVDSTLKIQPAKLEDSAVYLCASSFTSGTGYYEQYFGPGTRLTVT.

CDR3: CASRPDRGANTGELFF. The CDR3 DNA reads TGTGCCAGTAGACCAGACAGGGGGGCGAACACCGGGGAGCTGTTTTTT. The rearrangement links TRBV19 to TRBJ2-2; 9 bases fit TRBD1. Germline V gene sequence: CDR1 LNHDA, CDR2 SQIVND (reference sequence). The junction had 5 bases not matched to a gene; V was cut back by 6 bases and J by 0 bases. This CDR3 comprises 16 residues.

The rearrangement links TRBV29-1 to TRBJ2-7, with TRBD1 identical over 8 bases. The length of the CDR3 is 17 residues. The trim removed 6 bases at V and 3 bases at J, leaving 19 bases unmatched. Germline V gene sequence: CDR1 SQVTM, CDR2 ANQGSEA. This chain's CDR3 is CSVPAGTQGAKYYEQYF. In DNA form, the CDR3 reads TGCAGCGTGCCCGCCGGGACCCAGGGGGCAAAATACTACGAGCAGTACTTC.

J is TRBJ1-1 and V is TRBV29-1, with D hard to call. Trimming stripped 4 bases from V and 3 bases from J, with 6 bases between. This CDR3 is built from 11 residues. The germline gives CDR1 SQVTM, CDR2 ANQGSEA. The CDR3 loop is CSVGRDTEAFF. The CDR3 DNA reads TGCAGCGTTGGACGGGACACTGAAGCTTTCTTT.

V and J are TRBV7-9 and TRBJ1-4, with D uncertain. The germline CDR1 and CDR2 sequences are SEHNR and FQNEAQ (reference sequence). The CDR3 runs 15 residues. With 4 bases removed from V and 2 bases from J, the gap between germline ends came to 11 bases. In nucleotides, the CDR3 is TGTGCCAGCAGCTCCGGACTGTGGACTAATGAAAAACTGTTTTTT. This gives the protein CASSSGLWTNEKLFF.

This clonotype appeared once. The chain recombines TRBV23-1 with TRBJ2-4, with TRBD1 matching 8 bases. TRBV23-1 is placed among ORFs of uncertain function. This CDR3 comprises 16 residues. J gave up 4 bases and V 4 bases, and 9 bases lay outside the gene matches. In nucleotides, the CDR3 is TGCGCCAGCAGTCCTCTTGGACAGGGACGGAAAAACATTCAGTACTTC. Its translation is CASSPLGQGRKNIQYF.

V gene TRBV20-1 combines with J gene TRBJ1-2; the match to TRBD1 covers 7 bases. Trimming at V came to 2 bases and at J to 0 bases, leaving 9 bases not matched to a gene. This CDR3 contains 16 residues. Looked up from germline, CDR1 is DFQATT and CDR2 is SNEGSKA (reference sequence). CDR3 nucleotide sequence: TGCAGTGCTAGAAGGCCAGGGGGTACTACTAACTATGGCTACACCTTC. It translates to CSARRPGGTTNYGYTF.

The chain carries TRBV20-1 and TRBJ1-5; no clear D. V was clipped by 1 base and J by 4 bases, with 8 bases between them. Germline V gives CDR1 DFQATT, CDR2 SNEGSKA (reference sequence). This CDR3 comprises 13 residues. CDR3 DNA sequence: TGCAGTGCTAGAGGGACGGTGAATCAGCCCCAGCATTTT. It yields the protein CSARGTVNQPQHF.

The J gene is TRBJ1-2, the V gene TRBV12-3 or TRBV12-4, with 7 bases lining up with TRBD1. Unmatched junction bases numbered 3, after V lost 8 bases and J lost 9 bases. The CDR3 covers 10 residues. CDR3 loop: CASEDRRYTF. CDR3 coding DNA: TGTGCCAGCGAGGACAGGCGCTACACCTTC.

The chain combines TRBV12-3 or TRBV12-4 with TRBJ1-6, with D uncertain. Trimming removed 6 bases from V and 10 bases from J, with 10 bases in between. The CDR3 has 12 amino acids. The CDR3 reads CASRNPGSPLHF. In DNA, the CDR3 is TGTGCCAGCAGGAATCCGGGGTCACCCCTCCACTTT.

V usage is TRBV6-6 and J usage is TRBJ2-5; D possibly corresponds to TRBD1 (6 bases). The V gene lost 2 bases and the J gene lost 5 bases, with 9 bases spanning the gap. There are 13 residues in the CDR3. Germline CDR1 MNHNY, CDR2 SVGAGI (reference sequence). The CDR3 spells CASSYTGQETQYF. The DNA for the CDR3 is TGTGCCAGCAGTTACACAGGGCAGGAGACCCAGTACTTC.

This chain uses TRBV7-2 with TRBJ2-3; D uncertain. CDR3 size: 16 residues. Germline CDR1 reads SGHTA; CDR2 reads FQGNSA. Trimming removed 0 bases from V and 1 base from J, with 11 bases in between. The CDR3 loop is CASSLASATGTDTQYF. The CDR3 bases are TGTGCCAGCAGCTTAGCTTCCGCGACCGGCACAGATACGCAGTATTTT.

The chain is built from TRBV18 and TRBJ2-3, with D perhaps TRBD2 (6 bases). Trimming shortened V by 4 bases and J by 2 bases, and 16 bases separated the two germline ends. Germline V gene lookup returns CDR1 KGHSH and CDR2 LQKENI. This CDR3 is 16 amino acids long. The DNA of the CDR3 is TGTGCCAGCTCACGCGACCCGGCGGGGCCCACAGATACGCAGTATTTT. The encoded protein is CASSRDPAGPTDTQYF.

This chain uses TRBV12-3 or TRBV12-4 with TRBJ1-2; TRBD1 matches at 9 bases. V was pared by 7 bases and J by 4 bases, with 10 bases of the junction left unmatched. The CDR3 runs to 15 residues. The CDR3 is CASTPGQGFAYGYTF. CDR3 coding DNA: TGTGCCAGCACCCCGGGACAGGGATTCGCCTATGGCTACACCTTC.

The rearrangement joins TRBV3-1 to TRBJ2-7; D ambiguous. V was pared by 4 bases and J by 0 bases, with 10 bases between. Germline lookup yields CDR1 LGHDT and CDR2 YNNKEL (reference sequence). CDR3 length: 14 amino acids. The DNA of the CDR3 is TGTGCCAGCAGCCTGGATAGGAGCTCCTACGAGCAGTACTTC. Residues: CASSLDRSSYEQYF.

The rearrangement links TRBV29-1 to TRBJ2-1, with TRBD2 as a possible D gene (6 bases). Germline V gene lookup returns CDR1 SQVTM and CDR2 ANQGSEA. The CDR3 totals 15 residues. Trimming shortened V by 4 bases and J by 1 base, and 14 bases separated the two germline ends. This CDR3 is CSVVWVGGSYNEQFF. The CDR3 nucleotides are TGCAGCGTTGTATGGGTGGGGGGATCCTACAATGAGCAGTTCTTC.

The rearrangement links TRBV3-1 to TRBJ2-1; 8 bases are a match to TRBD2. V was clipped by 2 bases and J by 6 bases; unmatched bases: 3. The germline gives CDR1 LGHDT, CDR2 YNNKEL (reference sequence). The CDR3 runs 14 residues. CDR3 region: CASSQYSGGNEQFF. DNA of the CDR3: TGTGCCAGCAGCCAATACAGCGGGGGCAATGAGCAGTTCTTC.

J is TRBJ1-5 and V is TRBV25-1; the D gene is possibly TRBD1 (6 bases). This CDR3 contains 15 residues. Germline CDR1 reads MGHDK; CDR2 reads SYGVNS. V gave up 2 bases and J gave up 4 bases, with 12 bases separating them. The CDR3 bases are TGTGCCAGCAGTGAAGTTGGGGGGCAAAATCAGCCCCAGCATTTT. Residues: CASSEVGGQNQPQHF.

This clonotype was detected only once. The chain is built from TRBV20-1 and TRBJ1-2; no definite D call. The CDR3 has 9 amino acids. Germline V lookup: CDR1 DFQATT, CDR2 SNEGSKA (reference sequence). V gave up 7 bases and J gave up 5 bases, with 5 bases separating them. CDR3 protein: CSVGYGYTF. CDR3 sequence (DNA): TGCAGTGTTGGGTATGGCTACACCTTC.

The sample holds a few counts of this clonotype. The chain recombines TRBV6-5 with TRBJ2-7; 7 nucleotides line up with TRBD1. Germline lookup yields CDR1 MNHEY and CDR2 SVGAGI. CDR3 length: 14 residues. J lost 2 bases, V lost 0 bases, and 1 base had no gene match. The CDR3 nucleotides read TGTGCCAGCAGTTACTCCGGGACAGCCTACGAGCAGTACTTC. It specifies CASSYSGTAYEQYF.

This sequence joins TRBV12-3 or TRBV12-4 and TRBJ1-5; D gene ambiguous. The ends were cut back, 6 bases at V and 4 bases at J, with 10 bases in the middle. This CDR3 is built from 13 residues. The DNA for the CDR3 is TGTGCCAGCAGCCCCCAGTCGAATCAGCCCCAGCATTTT. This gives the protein CASSPQSNQPQHF.

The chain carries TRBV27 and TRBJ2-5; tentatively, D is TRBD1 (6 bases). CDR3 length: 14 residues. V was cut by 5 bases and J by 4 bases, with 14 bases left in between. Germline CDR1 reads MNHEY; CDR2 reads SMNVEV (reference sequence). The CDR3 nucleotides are TGTGCCAGCAGTCGCGTCGGACAGCCAGAGACCCAGTACTTC. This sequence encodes CASSRVGQPETQYF.

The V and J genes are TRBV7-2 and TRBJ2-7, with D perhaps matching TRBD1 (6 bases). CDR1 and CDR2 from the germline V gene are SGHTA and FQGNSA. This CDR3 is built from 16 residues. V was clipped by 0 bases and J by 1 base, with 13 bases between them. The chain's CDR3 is CASSLAIGTTSYEQYF. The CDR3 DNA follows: TGTGCCAGCAGCTTAGCCATCGGGACAACTTCCTACGAGCAGTACTTC.

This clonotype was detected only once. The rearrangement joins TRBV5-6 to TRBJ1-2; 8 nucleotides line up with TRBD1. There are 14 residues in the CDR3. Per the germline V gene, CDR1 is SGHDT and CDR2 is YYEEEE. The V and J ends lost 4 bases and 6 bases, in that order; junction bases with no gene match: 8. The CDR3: CASSPFRGHDGYTF. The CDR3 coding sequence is TGTGCCAGCAGCCCCTTCAGGGGGCACGATGGCTACACCTTC.

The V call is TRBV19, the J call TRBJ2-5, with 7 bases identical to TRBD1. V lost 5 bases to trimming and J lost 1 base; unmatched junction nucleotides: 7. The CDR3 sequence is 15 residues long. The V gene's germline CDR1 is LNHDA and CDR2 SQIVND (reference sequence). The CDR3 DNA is TGTGCCAGTAGTCCTTCCAGGGGGATCCAAGAGACCCAGTACTTC. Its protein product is CASSPSRGIQETQYF.